The entry that follows covers one T cell receptor (beta chain) sequence. As yet, its antigen is unknown. The entry originates in a study of T-cell memory formation after mild COVID-19. Constant-segment primers were used for 5'RACE, and the resulting TCR alpha and TCR beta cDNA libraries carried sample barcodes and UMIs. TCRdb re-called the 5' RACE reads through MiXCR, storing one row per CDR3 protein. The sample has more than 400,000 distinct CDR3 sequences, 18% seen once. Findings of the study overall: Among clones contracting day 15 to 85, CD4/CD8 was balanced, whereas later expanders leaned CD4+.

V was shortened by 5 bases and J by 4 bases, with 18 bases between the two germline ends. CDR1 is MNHEY and CDR2 is SVGAGI in the germline V gene. The CDR3 spans 15 residues. The sample was PBMCs or a T cell subset sorted from them (not recorded which). This sequence joins TRBV6-5 and TRBJ2-7; weak D call: TRBD2 (6 bases). This TCR derives from an adult woman who had mild COVID-19 (a few samples of this study predate the infection). Cell type and time point are not known. The CDR3, as DNA: TGTGCCAGCAGTAACCCAGGGCGGGGCGGTTACGAGCAGTACTTC. Translating it yields CASSNPGRGGYEQYF.